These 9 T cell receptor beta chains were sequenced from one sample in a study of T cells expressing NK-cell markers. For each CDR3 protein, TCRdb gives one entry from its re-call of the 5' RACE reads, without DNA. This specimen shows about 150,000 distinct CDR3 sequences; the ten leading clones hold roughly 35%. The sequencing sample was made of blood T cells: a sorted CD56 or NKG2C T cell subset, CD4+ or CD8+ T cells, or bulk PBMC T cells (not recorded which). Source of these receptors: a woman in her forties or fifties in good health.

The CDR3 region is CASRQTGDEQFF. The J gene is TRBJ2-1, the V gene TRBV12-3 or TRBV12-4; with no DNA, the TCRdb D assignment of TRBD1 cannot be verified. CDR3 size: 12 residues.

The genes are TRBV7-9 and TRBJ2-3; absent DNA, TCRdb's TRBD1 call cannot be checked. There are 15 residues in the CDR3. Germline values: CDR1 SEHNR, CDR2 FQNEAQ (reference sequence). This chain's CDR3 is CASSPRGTSTDTQYF.

CDR3 protein: CASSLVGPRASYEQYF. This chain uses TRBV7-9 with TRBJ2-7; TCRdb's D call, TRBD2, is unchecked because there is no DNA. The V gene's germline CDR1 is SEHNR and CDR2 FQNEAQ (reference sequence). The CDR3 covers 16 residues.

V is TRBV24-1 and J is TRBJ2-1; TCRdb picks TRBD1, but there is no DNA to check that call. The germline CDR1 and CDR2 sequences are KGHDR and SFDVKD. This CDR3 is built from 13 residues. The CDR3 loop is CATSDLGENEQFF.

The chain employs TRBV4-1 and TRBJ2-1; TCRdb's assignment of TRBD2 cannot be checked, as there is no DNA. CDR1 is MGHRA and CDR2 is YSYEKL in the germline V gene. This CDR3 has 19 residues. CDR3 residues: CASSPTLTGGGSSYNEQFF.

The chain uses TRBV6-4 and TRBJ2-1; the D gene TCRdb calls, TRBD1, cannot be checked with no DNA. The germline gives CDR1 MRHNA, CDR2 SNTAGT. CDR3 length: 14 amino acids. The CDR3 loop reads CASRHGTGGNEQFF.

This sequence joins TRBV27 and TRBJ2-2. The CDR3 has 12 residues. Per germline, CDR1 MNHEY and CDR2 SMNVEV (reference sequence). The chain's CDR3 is CASSFSTGELFF.

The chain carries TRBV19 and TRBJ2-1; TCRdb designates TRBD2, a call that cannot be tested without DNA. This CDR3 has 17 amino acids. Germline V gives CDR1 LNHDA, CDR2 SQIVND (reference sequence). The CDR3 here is CASSIVPGLAGGNEQFF.

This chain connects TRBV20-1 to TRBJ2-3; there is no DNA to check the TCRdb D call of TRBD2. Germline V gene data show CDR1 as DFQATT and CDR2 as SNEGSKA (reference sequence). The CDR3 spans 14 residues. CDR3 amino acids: CSATSGSPRDTQYF.